This TCR beta chain is from a study of cytomegalovirus exposure and HLA in healthy donors. Primers: 60 Vbeta forward and 13 Jbeta reverse. The method was immunoSEQ multiplex PCR; TCRdb's version includes in-frame clones alone and lacks a portion of them. The sample has 100,000 to 150,000 clones, roughly 74% seen once. This clone was seen more than once but under ten times. The V end was cut by 5 bases, the J end by 6 bases, with 16 bases between. The CDR3 is 14 amino acids. Germline values: CDR1 SGHTA, CDR2 FQGTGA. Sample: PBMCs. This TCR was recovered from a woman aged 45 to 65 in good health and CMV-seropositive. The chain recombines TRBV7-3 with TRBJ1-1, with unresolved D. CDR3 nucleotide sequence: TGTGCCAGCAGCCTCGTGCCGGGTAGTCCTGAAGCTTTCTTT. Translated, it gives CASSLVPGSPEAFF.